Given below is one TCR beta chain in context. The source of the sample is a study of shared clonotypes between healthy human individuals. Donors were Caucasian adults residing in Nashville, Tennessee, USA. Deep was the level at which the assay was run. Ten immunoSEQ deep assay plates held the unsorted PBMC DNA. In the original processing: Quality scores were absent from the junction-only immunoSEQ sequences, so filtering differed. Produced via immunoSEQ multiplex PCR; TCRdb's table is partial and in-frame only. V and J calls and clone size are as listed in that table; D and trimming were resolved from the DNA. The sample lists about 480,000 clones, about four fifths seen once, with 10% to 15% in the top ten. Per the germline V gene, CDR1 is KGHSH and CDR2 is LQKENI. Trimming removed 2 bases from V and 6 bases from J, with 9 bases in between. This CDR3 comprises 13 residues.

The origin of this receptor is a middle-aged woman in good health. Some clones in this sample may be carry-over from other donors' samples. The sample taken for sequencing was PBMCs. The chain uses TRBV18 and TRBJ2-3; D gene unclear. This chain's CDR3 is CASSPTQFDTQYF. CDR3 coding DNA: TGTGCCAGCTCACCAACGCAATTTGATACGCAGTATTTT.